Below are 2 T cell receptor beta chains sequenced from a single sample in a study of T cell changes during pregnancy in multiple sclerosis. This table comes from immunoSEQ multiplex PCR, and its TCRdb copy is limited to in-frame clones, with some not included. The sample lists fewer than 45,000 clones, roughly 87% occurring once. The sample here was CD4+ T cells from peripheral blood mononuclear cells, taken in the first trimester of pregnancy. The receptors originated from a female donor with multiple sclerosis, enrolled in a pregnancy study.

The chain links TRBV19 to TRBJ2-7; 9 bases align to TRBD1. V shed 4 bases, J shed 3 bases, and the junction held 10 bases outside the gene matches. The CDR3 is 16 residues long. Germline V gene lookup returns CDR1 LNHDA and CDR2 SQIVND (reference sequence). The CDR3 nucleotides are TGTGCCAGTAGTAAGGGGGCCGGGACAGGGCTCTACGAGCAGTACTTC. This sequence encodes CASSKGAGTGLYEQYF.

This clone has a single count. CDR3 residues: CASSFGQGGIQYF. DNA of the CDR3: TGCGCCAGCAGCTTCGGACAGGGGGGTATTCAGTACTTC. The V call is TRBV5-1, the J call TRBJ2-4; 10 nucleotides line up with TRBD1. J lost 10 bases, V lost 2 bases, and 3 bases had no gene match. The CDR3 has 13 amino acids. The germline V gene has CDR1 SGHRS and CDR2 YFSETQ.